This T cell receptor beta chain was sequenced in a study of CD8 T cells in Susac syndrome. Overall study context: Patients with Susac syndrome, at blood draw, were therapy-naive, on corticosteroids, or on intravenous immunoglobulin alone. Study-wide findings and caveats: None of the CD4+ T cell repertoires in Susac syndrome showed clonal expansion.

This clonotype was seen a single time. Antigen unknown. Random hexamers served to reverse transcribe roughly 0.5 to 1 ug RNA. Multiplex PCR with immunoSEQ amplified the TCR beta CDR3 across 54 Vbeta and 13 Jbeta. TCRdb processed the immunoSEQ multiplex PCR reads anew with MiXCR; each CDR3 protein has one entry. The profile shows 95,000 to 150,000 distinct CDR3 sequences, 96% of them singletons. TCR beta sequences were obtained from blood CD8+ and CD4+ T cells. The ends were cut back, 4 bases at V and 3 bases at J, with 4 bases in the middle. The CDR3 is made up of 12 amino acids. Germline values: CDR1 SGHNT, CDR2 YYREEE (reference sequence).

This sequence was found in a human donor with Susac syndrome. The specimen was CD4+ T cells from PBMCs. The chain has TRBV5-4 and TRBJ2-2; D call uncertain. This CDR3 is CASSVDTGELFF. The DNA of the CDR3 is TGTGCCAGCAGCGTGGACACCGGGGAGCTGTTTTTT.